This TCR beta chain was profiled in a study of blood T cell repertoires in COVID-19. Study as a whole: There were acute and convalescent COVID-19 samples, and they came from the United States, Italy and Spain. The analysed material was cDNA or gDNA that came from T cells, B-cell-depleted T cells, or PBMCs.

Germline V gene sequence: CDR1 KGHDR, CDR2 SFDVKD. CDR3 length: 12 amino acids. Trimming removed 4 bases at V and 0 bases at J, with 2 bases between. Original data processing: Amplification from reference gene primers served as the basis for estimated nucleated cell counts. The method was immunoSEQ multiplex PCR; TCRdb's version includes in-frame clones alone and lacks a portion of them. D and trimming come from the DNA, and the V and J calls and clone size come from that table. The sample shows 270,000 or so clones, 85% to 90% of them seen only once. It was during active infection that Seattle patients were enrolled and then longitudinally followed.

This receptor was taken from a woman aged 30 to 39 with COVID-19, enrolled during active disease. The sequenced sample was peripheral blood. The V gene is TRBV24-1, the J gene TRBJ2-5; D ambiguous. This CDR3 reads CATSDNQETQYF. CDR3 nucleotides: TGTGCCACCAGTGACAACCAAGAGACCCAGTACTTC.